A single T cell receptor (beta chain) is shown here with its context. Its antigen is not identified. This entry is derived from a study of cytomegalovirus exposure and HLA in healthy donors. Study background: Roughly 180 million T cells yielded approximately 100 million unique TCR beta sequences, as an earlier analysis found. Regarding the study as a whole: It was reportedly the case that the classifier diagnosed cytomegalovirus status with high specificity and sensitivity. Reportedly, fewer N-insertions than the roughly 700-donor mean appeared in an Asian-associated ancestry cluster in a later analysis. Most CMV-associated TCR beta chains were later found to appear HLA-restricted.

CDR1 LNHDA and CDR2 SQIVND come from the germline V gene (reference sequence). Trimming stripped 5 bases from V and 5 bases from J, with 10 bases between. This CDR3 has 13 amino acids. PCR primers comprised 60 Vbeta and 13 Jbeta primers. Produced via immunoSEQ multiplex PCR; TCRdb's table is partial and in-frame only. There are 150,000 to 200,000 clones in the sample; just under 80% occur only once, and approximately 2.6% lies in the top ten. The chain couples TRBV19 to TRBJ2-1; D perhaps matches TRBD2 (5 bases). The receptor comes from a female donor in good health and CMV-seronegative. Input material: PBMCs. The CDR3 reads CASSSAGNNEQFF. CDR3 nucleotide sequence: TGTGCCAGTAGTTCCGCCGGGAACAATGAGCAGTTCTTC.